Listed here are 7 T cell receptor beta chains from one sample, sequenced in a study of OX40 agonist ivuxolimab in advanced cancers. Only in-frame clones appear in the TCRdb table, and some are missing; sequencing was by immunoSEQ multiplex PCR. The sample records 78,000 or so clones, roughly nine tenths being singletons. The specimen comprised CD4+ or CD8+ T cells sorted from blood, sampled in a trial of the OX40 agonist ivuxolimab. All receptors derive from an adult with an advanced solid tumor such as melanoma, head and neck, liver or kidney cancer.

The chain couples TRBV27 to TRBJ1-5; TRBD1 matches at 11 bases. CDR3 length: 16 residues. The ends lost 5 bases at V and 7 bases at J; junction bases unmatched: 10. Germline-derived CDR1 and CDR2 are MNHEY and SMNVEV (reference sequence). The CDR3 DNA reads as TGTGCCAGCAGTACCTGGACAGGGGGCGCGGAACAGCCCCAGCATTTT. This encodes CASSTWTGGAEQPQHF.

J is TRBJ2-1 and V is TRBV13; 11 nucleotides line up with TRBD1. CDR1 PRHDT and CDR2 FYEKMQ come from the germline V gene (reference sequence). CDR3 size: 14 residues. J gave up 9 bases and V 5 bases, and 6 bases lay outside the gene matches. CDR3 sequence: CASSPGTGGIEQFF. The DNA for the CDR3 is TGTGCCAGCAGCCCGGGGACAGGGGGGATTGAGCAGTTCTTC. Full variable domain (remainder filled in from reference TRBV13 and TRBJ2-1): AAGVIQSPRHLIKEKRETATLKCYPIPRHDTVYWYQQGPGQDPQFLISFYEKMQSDKGSIPDRFSAQQFSDYHSELNMSSLELGDSALYFCASSPGTGGIEQFFGPGTRLTVL.

This chain uses TRBV5-8 with TRBJ1-5; D is unclear. V lost 3 bases and J 6 bases, leaving 16 bases between the germline ends. Germline values: CDR1 SGHTS, CDR2 YDEGEE. This CDR3 comprises 15 residues. The CDR3 sequence is CASSSHPGERQPQHF. In DNA form, the CDR3 reads TGTGCCAGCAGCTCTCACCCCGGGGAACGTCAGCCCCAGCATTTT. The full variable domain, with the rest looked up from reference TRBV5-8 and TRBJ1-5, is EAGVTQSPTHLIKTRGQQATLRCSPISGHTSVYWYQQALGLGLQFLLWYDEGEERNRGNFPPRFSGRQFPNYSSELNVNALELEDSALYLCASSSHPGERQPQHFGDGTRLSIL.

CDR3 in DNA: TGTGCCAGCAGTTCCATCGCCTACGAGCAGTACTTC. Translated: CASSSIAYEQYF. V is TRBV6-6 and J is TRBJ2-7; no clear D. Germline CDR1 and CDR2: MNHNY and SVGAGI (reference sequence). The CDR3 sequence is 12 residues long. The V and J ends lost 4 bases and 2 bases respectively, with 6 bases between them.

Here the CDR3 DNA reads TGTGCCTGGGGGCCAGGCGGGGACAATGAGCAGTTCTTC. This codes for CAWGPGGDNEQFF. The chain links TRBV30 to TRBJ2-1, with D possibly matching TRBD2 (6 bases). The CDR3 covers 13 residues. The V and J ends lost 5 bases and 5 bases respectively, with 13 bases between them. In germline, CDR1 is GTSNPN, CDR2 SVGIG (reference sequence). Filled out from reference TRBV30 and TRBJ2-1, the complete variable domain reads SQTIHQWPATLVQPVGSPLSLECTVEGTSNPNLYWYRQAAGRGLQLLFYSVGIGQISSEVPQNLSASRPQDRQFILSSKKLLLSDSGFYLCAWGPGGDNEQFFGPGTRLTVL.

The chain links TRBV27 to TRBJ2-1; 9 positions match TRBD1. Germline V gene lookup returns CDR1 MNHEY and CDR2 SMNVEV (reference sequence). V lost 5 bases, J lost 2 bases, and 7 bases stayed unmatched. The length of the CDR3 is 16 residues. The chain's CDR3 is CASSPRDRGAYNEQFF. Here the CDR3 DNA reads TGTGCCAGCAGTCCCAGAGACAGGGGGGCCTACAATGAGCAGTTCTTC.

The J gene is TRBJ1-2, the V gene TRBV6-4; unclear D gene. Germline loops: CDR1 MRHNA, CDR2 SNTAGT. CDR3 size: 15 residues. The V end lost 3 bases, the J end lost 7 bases, and 18 bases lay between the germline ends. CDR3 nucleotide sequence: TGTGCCAGCAGTGAAGGGTACACGCTGGCTCGTGGCTACACCTTC. It encodes CASSEGYTLARGYTF.